This record looks at one TCR beta chain sequence and its context. The antigen remains unidentified. A much larger clone differs by one base, so this may be a read error. The data are from a study of breast tumors, draining lymph nodes, adjacent tissues. TCRdb itself ran the multiplex PCR reads through MiXCR, one entry per CDR3 protein. The sample has over 200,000 distinct CDR3 sequences, around 34% seen once. This CDR3 contains 15 residues. Trimming took 5 bases from V and 4 from J, leaving 15 bases between them. Study-wide findings and caveats: Compared with lymph nodes, tumors were less diverse; compared with nontumor tissue, more.

The lymph nodes were axillary draining lymph nodes from breast cancer patients. Material: axillary lymph node tissue. This rearrangement joins TRBV12-3 or TRBV12-4 to TRBJ1-5, with D possibly being TRBD1 (6 bases). The receptor was derived from a female donor with breast cancer. Some clones in this sample may be carry-over from other donors' samples. CDR3 region: CASSLPGQRNQPQHF. The CDR3 coding sequence is TGTGCCAGCAGTCTACCGGGACAAAGAAATCAGCCCCAGCATTTT.